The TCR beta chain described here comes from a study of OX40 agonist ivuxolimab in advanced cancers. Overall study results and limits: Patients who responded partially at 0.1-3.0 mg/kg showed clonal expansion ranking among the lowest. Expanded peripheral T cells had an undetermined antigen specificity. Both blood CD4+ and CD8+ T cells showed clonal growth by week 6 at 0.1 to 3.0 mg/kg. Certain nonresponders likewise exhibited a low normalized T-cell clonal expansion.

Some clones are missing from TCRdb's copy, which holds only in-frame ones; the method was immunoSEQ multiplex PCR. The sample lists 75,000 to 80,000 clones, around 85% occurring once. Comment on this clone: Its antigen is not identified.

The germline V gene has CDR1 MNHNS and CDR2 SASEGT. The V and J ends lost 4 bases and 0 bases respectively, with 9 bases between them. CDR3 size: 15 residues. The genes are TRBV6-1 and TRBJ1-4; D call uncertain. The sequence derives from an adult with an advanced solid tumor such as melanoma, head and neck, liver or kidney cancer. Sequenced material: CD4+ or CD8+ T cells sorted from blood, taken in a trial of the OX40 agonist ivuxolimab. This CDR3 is CASSAPPATNEKLFF. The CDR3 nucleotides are TGTGCCAGCAGTGCCCCCCCAGCAACTAATGAAAAACTGTTTTTT.